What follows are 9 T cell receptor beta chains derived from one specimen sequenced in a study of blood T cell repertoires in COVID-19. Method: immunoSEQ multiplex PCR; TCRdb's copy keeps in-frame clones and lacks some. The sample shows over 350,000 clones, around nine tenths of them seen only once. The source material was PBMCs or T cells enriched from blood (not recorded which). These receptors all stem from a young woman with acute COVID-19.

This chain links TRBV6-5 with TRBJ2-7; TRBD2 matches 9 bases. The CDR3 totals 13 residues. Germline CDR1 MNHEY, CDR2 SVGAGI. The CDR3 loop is CTISGGNSYEQYF. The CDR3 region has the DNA TGTACCATAAGCGGGGGGAACTCCTACGAGCAGTACTTC.

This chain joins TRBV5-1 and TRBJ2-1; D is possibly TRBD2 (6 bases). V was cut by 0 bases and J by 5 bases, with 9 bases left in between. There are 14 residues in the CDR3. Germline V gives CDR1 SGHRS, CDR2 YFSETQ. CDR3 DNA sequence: TGCGCCAGCAGCTTGGTTGCGGGAAACAATGAGCAGTTCTTC. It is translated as CASSLVAGNNEQFF.

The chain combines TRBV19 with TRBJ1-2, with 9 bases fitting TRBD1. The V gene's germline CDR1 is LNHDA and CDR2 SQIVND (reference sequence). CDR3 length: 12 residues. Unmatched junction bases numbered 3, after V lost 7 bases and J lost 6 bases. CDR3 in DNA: TGTGCCAGTACGGGGGACAGGGATGGCTACACCTTC. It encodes CASTGDRDGYTF.

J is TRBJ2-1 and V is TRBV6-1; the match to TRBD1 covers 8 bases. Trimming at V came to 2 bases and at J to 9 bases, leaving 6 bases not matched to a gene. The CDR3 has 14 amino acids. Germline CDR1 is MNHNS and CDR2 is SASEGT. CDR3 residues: CASSERTGRGEQFF. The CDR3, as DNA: TGTGCCAGCAGTGAACGGACAGGGCGCGGTGAGCAGTTCTTC.

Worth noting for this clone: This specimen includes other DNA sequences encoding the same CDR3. The CDR3 DNA sequence: TGCAGCGTCGGACAGGGTGGCAATCAGCCCCAGCATTTT. Its translation: CSVGQGGNQPQHF. This chain links TRBV29-1 with TRBJ1-5; 8 bases align to TRBD1. Germline trimming cut 6 bases from V and 2 bases from J; bases unmatched to any gene: 3. CDR3 length equals 13 residues. Germline assignment: CDR1 SQVTM and CDR2 ANQGSEA.

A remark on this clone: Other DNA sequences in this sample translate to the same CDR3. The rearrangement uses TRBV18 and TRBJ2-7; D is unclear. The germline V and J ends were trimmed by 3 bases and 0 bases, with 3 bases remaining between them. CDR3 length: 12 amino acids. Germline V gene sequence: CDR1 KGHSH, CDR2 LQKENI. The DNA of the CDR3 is TGTGCCAGCTCACCTAGCTCCTACGAGCAGTACTTC. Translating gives CASSPSSYEQYF.

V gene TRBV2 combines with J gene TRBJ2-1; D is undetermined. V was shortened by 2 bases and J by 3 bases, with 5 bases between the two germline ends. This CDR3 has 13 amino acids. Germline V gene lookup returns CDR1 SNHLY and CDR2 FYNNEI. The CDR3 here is CASSEQIYNEQFF. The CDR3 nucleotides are TGTGCCAGCAGTGAACAGATCTACAATGAGCAGTTCTTC.

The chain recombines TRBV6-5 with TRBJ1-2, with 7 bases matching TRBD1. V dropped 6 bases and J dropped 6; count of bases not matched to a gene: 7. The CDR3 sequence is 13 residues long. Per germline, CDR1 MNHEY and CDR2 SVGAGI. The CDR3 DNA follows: TGTGCCAGCAGCAAAGGACAGGCGGATGGCTACACCTTC. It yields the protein CASSKGQADGYTF.

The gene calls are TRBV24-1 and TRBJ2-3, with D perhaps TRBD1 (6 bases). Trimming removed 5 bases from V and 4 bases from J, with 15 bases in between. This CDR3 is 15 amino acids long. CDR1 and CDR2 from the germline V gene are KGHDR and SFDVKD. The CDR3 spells CATSAFAGAPDTQYF. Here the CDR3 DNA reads TGTGCCACCAGTGCCTTCGCAGGGGCCCCAGATACGCAGTATTTT.